Sequencing of this T cell receptor beta chain was carried out in a study of T cell responses to AZD1222 COVID-19 vaccine. At the level of the study: The analysis combined second doses at about 4 or about 12 weeks. Study observations and caveats: After the peak T cell response, and only then, were repertoires sampled. Nearly half of unique spike-specific TCRs reportedly avoided B.1.351 and B.1.1.7 mutated regions.

Concerning this clone itself: Antigen: not known.

Assay: immunoSEQ multiplex PCR; the TCRdb copy retains only in-frame clones and omits some. The profile shows some 150,000 clones, 90% of them singletons. Germline CDR1 MGHRA, CDR2 YSYEKL. The CDR3 is 18 residues long. Germline trimming cut 1 base from V and 4 bases from J; bases unmatched to any gene: 7. The material was peripheral blood, obtained on day 0 of AZD1222 vaccination. The chain recombines TRBV4-1 with TRBJ2-3, with 14 bases lining up with TRBD2. This TCR derives from an adult in good health. For the CDR3, the DNA is TGCGCCAGCAGCCAAGCTAGCCCGACTAGCGGGAGGGCAGATACGCAGTATTTT. Translated: CASSQASPTSGRADTQYF.